These T cell receptor beta chains were read from a single sample in a study of CD8+ T cells in alopecia areata. Assay: immunoSEQ multiplex PCR; the TCRdb copy retains only in-frame clones and omits some. This sample yields about 42,000 clones, of which roughly 92% are seen a single time; over 15% belongs to the top ten. The specimen comprised CD8+ T cells sorted from blood, sampled at week 24, from a patient treated with tofacitinib. The receptor source for this set is a human donor with alopecia areata. Each CDR3 is given with its conserved first and last residue. D genes are given only for firm matches. Clone sizes are given selectively: once, few, many, or a class where the clone is expanded.

NA	NA	TRBV7-6	TRBJ1-6	CASSLINSPLHF	TGTGCCAGCAGCCTCATAAATTCACCCCTCCACTTT
NA	NA	TRBV7-9	TRBJ1-1	CASSLDVVMNTEAFF	TGTGCCAGCAGCTTAGACGTGGTGATGAACACTGAAGCTTTCTTT
NA	NA	TRBV6-5	TRBJ2-1	CASSYAAAYKFVEQFF	TGTGCCAGCAGTTACGCGGCAGCTTACAAGTTCGTTGAGCAGTTCTTC
TRBD1	NA	TRBV5-1	TRBJ2-1	CASSFAGGAPANGQFF	TGCGCCAGCAGCTTCGCAGGGGGCGCTCCGGCGAATGGGCAGTTCTTC
NA	NA	TRBV27	TRBJ2-3	CATRTDTQYF	TGTGCCACCCGCACAGATACGCAGTATTTT
NA	once	TRBV7-2	TRBJ2-7	CASTEHEQYF	TGTGCCAGCACAGAACACGAGCAGTACTTC
NA	NA	TRBV28	TRBJ2-7	CASSLMNVDEQYF	TGTGCCAGCAGTTTAATGAATGTGGACGAGCAGTACTTC
NA	NA	TRBV6-1	TRBJ2-7	CASREYAAIQGYEQYF	TGTGCCAGCAGGGAATACGCGGCGATACAGGGCTACGAGCAGTACTTC
NA	NA	TRBV6-1	TRBJ2-5	CASSERALGQETQYF	TGTGCCAGCAGTGAGAGGGCTCTAGGGCAAGAGACCCAGTACTTC
TRBD2	NA	TRBV2	TRBJ2-1	CATSGGGWDEQFF	TGTGCCACCTCGGGGGGGGGCTGGGATGAGCAGTTCTTC
TRBD2	NA	TRBV27	TRBJ2-7	CASSLLLAGGPWNEQYF	TGTGCCAGCAGTTTACTACTAGCGGGGGGGCCTTGGAACGAGCAGTACTTC
NA	NA	TRBV4-3	TRBJ2-1	CASSTLTGGIEQFF	TGCGCCAGCAGCACATTGACCGGGGGCATTGAGCAGTTCTTC
NA	NA	TRBV7-6	TRBJ2-5	CASSLGQGPTQYF	TGTGCCAGCAGCTTAGGGCAGGGACCAACCCAGTACTTC
NA	NA	TRBV7-2	TRBJ1-4	CASSLGTGMEEKLFF	TGTGCCAGCAGCTTAGGTACGGGAATGGAAGAAAAACTGTTTTTT
TRBD2	NA	TRBV11-2	TRBJ2-1	CASSLAVAGPYNEQFF	TGTGCCAGCAGCTTGGCTGTAGCGGGGCCTTACAATGAGCAGTTCTTC
NA	NA	TRBV7-2	TRBJ2-7	CASSSPGVAYEQYF	TGTGCCAGCAGCTCCCCAGGGGTCGCCTACGAGCAGTACTTC
TRBD2	NA	TRBV27	TRBJ2-1	CAIRDYNNNEQFF	TGTGCCATCCGGGACTATAATAACAATGAGCAGTTCTTC
TRBD2	NA	TRBV11-2	TRBJ2-5	CASSSGGRWAQETQYF	TGTGCCAGCAGCTCGGGGGGGAGGTGGGCCCAAGAGACCCAGTACTTC
NA	NA	TRBV4-1	TRBJ2-5	CASSSPRTAEETQYF	TGCGCCAGCAGCAGCCCTCGGACAGCCGAAGAGACCCAGTACTTC
NA	NA	TRBV28	TRBJ2-7	CATSVTDSLTYEQYF	TGTGCCACCTCAGTAACGGACAGTCTAACCTACGAGCAGTACTTC